The sequence of this T cell receptor beta chain was determined in a study of T cells in localized non-small cell lung cancer. Only in-frame clones appear in the TCRdb table, and some are missing; sequencing was by immunoSEQ multiplex PCR. The table has about 16,000 clones, roughly 90% seen once. The study, taken as a whole, reports: Researchers found a median around 59 of the top 100 tumor clones in adjacent lung.

Per the germline V gene, CDR1 is LNHDA and CDR2 is SQIVND (reference sequence). This CDR3 contains 14 residues. After removal of 4 bases from V and 5 bases from J, the junction contained 7 bases not matched to a gene. Details on this clone: The target antigen is unknown.

The chain recombines TRBV19 with TRBJ1-2; 7 positions match TRBD1. The receptor comes from a male donor aged 60 or over with stage II squamous cell lung carcinoma. The source was peripheral blood, collected before any cancer treatment. The chain's CDR3 is CASSSPGTEYGYTF. CDR3 nucleotides: TGTGCCAGTAGTAGCCCCGGGACAGAGTATGGCTACACCTTC.